This is a list of T cell receptor beta chains from one sample in a study of graft-versus-host responses after intestinal transplantation. Produced via immunoSEQ multiplex PCR; TCRdb's table is partial and in-frame only. The repertoire consists of roughly 40,000 clones, with about 89% occurring once and the leading ten covering 2% to 3%. This specimen was PBMCs, taken 314 days after intestinal transplant. These receptors were obtained from a human patient who received an intestinal transplant, so some T cells may come from the graft donor. Each CDR3 is given with its conserved first and last residue. The order of the fields is clone size, CDR3 length, D gene, J gene, V gene, CDR3 protein, CDR3 DNA. The D gene is left open where the match is weak. Size values are once, few and many counts, or a class for expanded clones, and some rows have none.

.,12,.,TRBJ2-1,TRBV5-1,CASSLASNEQFF,TGCGCCAGCAGCTTAGCCAGCAATGAGCAGTTCTTC
.,17,TRBD2,TRBJ2-1,TRBV28,CASRGTSGRAGYNEQFF,TGTGCCAGCAGAGGGACTAGCGGGAGGGCCGGGTACAATGAGCAGTTCTTC
.,14,.,TRBJ2-7,TRBV7-3,CASSLAPFSYEQYF,TGTGCCAGCAGCTTAGCTCCTTTCTCCTACGAGCAGTACTTC
once,13,.,TRBJ1-2,TRBV18,CASSPSRDYGYTF,TGTGCCAGCTCACCATCCAGGGACTATGGCTACACCTTC
once,16,.,TRBJ2-1,TRBV28,CASSSLAEISYNEQFF,TGTGCCAGCAGTTCTTTAGCGGAAATCTCCTACAATGAGCAGTTCTTC
.,14,.,TRBJ2-5,TRBV5-1,CASSLQGGAETQYF,TGCGCCAGCAGCTTGCAGGGGGGCGCCGAGACCCAGTACTTC
.,15,TRBD2,TRBJ2-1,TRBV6-1,CASRWTSGSQDEQFF,TGTGCCAGCCGATGGACTAGCGGGAGTCAGGATGAGCAGTTCTTC
.,15,.,TRBJ2-5,TRBV5-4,CASSLMGGPQETQYF,TGTGCCAGCAGCTTGATGGGCGGGCCTCAAGAGACCCAGTACTTC
once,19,.,TRBJ1-6,TRBV5-4,CASSLGAGRDYSYNSPLHF,TGTGCCAGCAGCTTGGGAGCAGGGAGAGATTACTCCTATAATTCACCCCTCCACTTT
.,16,TRBD1,TRBJ2-3,TRBV6-1,CASSAQTGIGTDTQYF,TGTGCCAGCAGTGCTCAGACAGGGATTGGAACAGATACGCAGTATTTT
.,13,.,TRBJ2-1,TRBV7-6,CASSLSFYNEQFF,TGTGCCAGCAGCTTATCCTTTTACAATGAGCAGTTCTTC
.,22,TRBD1,TRBJ1-4,TRBV27,CASRITRAHAKLHRGLNEKLFF,TGTGCCAGCAGGATAACGAGAGCGCACGCCAAATTACACAGGGGGCTTAATGAAAAACTGTTTTTT
.,13,.,TRBJ2-3,TRBV18,CASSPLGEDTQYF,TGTGCCAGCTCACCACTGGGGGAAGATACGCAGTATTTT
.,15,.,TRBJ2-5,TRBV5-1,CASSLEGGRRETQYF,TGCGCCAGCAGCTTGGAGGGGGGACGGAGGGAGACCCAGTACTTC
.,13,TRBD1,TRBJ1-1,TRBV18,CASSLQGATEAFF,TGTGCCAGCTCACTACAGGGGGCCACTGAAGCTTTCTTT
.,14,TRBD1,TRBJ1-1,TRBV7-9,CASRPRDRDTEAFF,TGTGCCAGCAGACCCCGGGACAGGGACACTGAAGCTTTCTTT
.,13,TRBD1,TRBJ1-2,TRBV2,CATDGTGYHGYTF,TGTGCCACCGACGGGACAGGGTATCATGGCTACACCTTC
.,14,.,TRBJ2-7,TRBV4-1,CASSQQGWGSEQYF,TGCGCCAGCAGCCAACAGGGATGGGGGAGCGAGCAGTACTTC
.,17,TRBD1,TRBJ2-3,TRBV28,CASSLIPGTGGTDTQYF,TGTGCCAGCAGCCTAATTCCCGGGACAGGGGGCACAGATACGCAGTATTTT
.,15,.,TRBJ1-4,TRBV7-9,CASSLDPGINEKLFF,TGTGCCAGCAGCTTAGACCCAGGGATCAATGAAAAACTGTTTTTT
once,13,.,TRBJ2-7,TRBV6-5,CASSYSSGWEQYF,TGTGCCAGCAGTTACTCGAGTGGTTGGGAGCAGTACTTC
.,13,.,TRBJ2-1,TRBV6-1,CASSPDDYNEQFF,TGTGCCAGCAGCCCGGACGACTACAATGAGCAGTTCTTC
.,13,.,TRBJ1-6,TRBV27,CASSLIRYSPLHF,TGTGCCAGCAGTTTAATTCGATATTCACCCCTCCACTTT
.,13,.,TRBJ1-3,TRBV5-6,CASSPIGGNTIYF,TGTGCCAGCAGCCCCATTGGGGGAAACACCATATATTTT
.,14,.,TRBJ2-1,TRBV6-6,CASIGAGRNNEQFF,TGTGCCAGCATAGGGGCAGGGAGGAACAATGAGCAGTTCTTC
.,14,.,TRBJ2-7,TRBV19,CASSNTPSSAEQYF,TGTGCCAGTAGCAACACCCCCTCTAGCGCCGAGCAGTACTTC
.,14,.,TRBJ1-1,TRBV6-5,CASSGRGKITEAFF,TGTGCCAGCAGTGGTAGGGGGAAGATAACTGAAGCTTTCTTT
.,16,TRBD1,TRBJ2-7,TRBV14,CASSQWKGQGSYEQYF,TGTGCCAGCAGCCAGTGGAAAGGACAGGGTAGTTACGAGCAGTACTTC